These T cell receptor beta chains were read from a single sample in a study of T cell responses to AZD1222 COVID-19 vaccine. Profiled with immunoSEQ multiplex PCR; TCRdb holds only in-frame clones, not every one. This sample has 75,000 to 95,000 clones, with 70% to 90% found just once. Sequences were derived from peripheral blood, sampled on day 0 of AZD1222 vaccination. All receptors come from an adult in good health. The CDR3 runs from the conserved cysteine through the conserved F or W. The D gene is left open where the match is weak. Not every row has a clone size; where given, it reads once, few, many or a size class.

D gene,V gene,clone size,J gene,CDR3 DNA,CDR3 protein
-,TRBV20-1,-,TRBJ2-7,TGCAGTGCTAGTGCCCCTAACTACGAGCAGTACTTC,CSASAPNYEQYF
-,TRBV21-1,-,TRBJ2-7,TGTGCCAGCAGCAAATGGGACATCACCCACGAGCAGTACTTC,CASSKWDITHEQYF
-,TRBV25-1,-,TRBJ2-7,TGTGCCAGCAGTGGGGGGACCCTACGCGAGCAGTACTTC,CASSGGTLREQYF
-,TRBV5-1,-,TRBJ1-2,TGCGCCAGCAGTTTGGGGGGATTTAACTATGGCTACACCTTC,CASSLGGFNYGYTF
TRBD1,TRBV7-2,-,TRBJ1-1,TGTGCCAGCAGCCTTAAGGACAGGGAGGTATCTGAAGCTTTCTTT,CASSLKDREVSEAFF
-,TRBV11-1,-,TRBJ2-2,TGTGCCAGCAGCACCGAAGGGAACACCGGGGAGCTGTTTTTT,CASSTEGNTGELFF
-,TRBV4-2,-,TRBJ2-7,TGTGCCAGCAGCCCGGGTGCGGCGCGGAACCTGGGCGAGCAGTACTTC,CASSPGAARNLGEQYF
-,TRBV28,-,TRBJ2-3,TGTGCCAGCAGGGCGGAGGGCCTATCTGCGGATACGCAGTATTTT,CASRAEGLSADTQYF
TRBD2,TRBV20-1,once,TRBJ2-1,TGCAGTGCTAGTACTAGCGTGGATGAGCAGTTCTTC,CSASTSVDEQFF
-,TRBV6-2/TRBV6-3,-,TRBJ1-1,TGTGCCAGCAGTTACAGGAGGGGCCCTATGAACACTGAAGCTTTCTTT,CASSYRRGPMNTEAFF
-,TRBV5-4,-,TRBJ1-2,TGTGCCAGCAGCTTGTCGCAGGGCCAATATGGCTACACCTTC,CASSLSQGQYGYTF
TRBD1,TRBV11-2,few,TRBJ1-4,TGTGCCAGCAGCCAGGACAGGAGAAATGAAAAACTGTTTTTT,CASSQDRRNEKLFF
TRBD1,TRBV29-1,-,TRBJ1-1,TGCAGCTCTGGACAGGGGGCGTACACTGAAGCTTTCTTT,CSSGQGAYTEAFF
TRBD2,TRBV19,once,TRBJ2-1,TGTGCCAGTAGTGATCTAGCGGGCGGGTACAATGAGCAGTTCTTC,CASSDLAGGYNEQFF
-,TRBV29-1,-,TRBJ1-1,TGCAGCGTTGTTGGGCCCATGAACACTGAAGCTTTCTTT,CSVVGPMNTEAFF
TRBD1,TRBV29-1,-,TRBJ2-1,TGCAGCGCAGGACAGGGTGTCAATGAGCAGTTCTTC,CSAGQGVNEQFF
TRBD1,TRBV11-2,-,TRBJ2-1,TGTGCCAGCAGCTACGGACAGGGGGCGAGAGATGAGCAGTTCTTC,CASSYGQGARDEQFF
TRBD1,TRBV6-5,-,TRBJ1-5,TGTGCCAGCAGTTTCGACAGGGGGGGCAATCAGCCCCAGCATTTT,CASSFDRGGNQPQHF
TRBD1,TRBV5-8,-,TRBJ2-1,TGTGCCAGCAGCCCCGACAGGGGGCGCAGGAATGAGCAGTTCTTC,CASSPDRGRRNEQFF
-,TRBV11-3,-,TRBJ2-1,TGTGCCAGCAGCTTAGGTCCCCGGGCCAACAATGAGCAGTTCTTC,CASSLGPRANNEQFF
-,TRBV28,few,TRBJ2-7,TGTGCCAGCAGTTTATCCGGGCCCGAGCAGTACTTC,CASSLSGPEQYF
-,TRBV15,-,TRBJ1-1,TGTGCCACCAGCAGAGATTGGGCGAACACTGAAGCTTTCTTT,CATSRDWANTEAFF
-,TRBV9,-,TRBJ1-1,TGTGCCAGCAGCTTCTCGTCGGGAAACACTGAAGCTTTCTTT,CASSFSSGNTEAFF
-,TRBV19,-,TRBJ2-2,TGTGCCAGTAGTTTCTTAGGGGCAGGCACCGGGGAGCTGTTTTTT,CASSFLGAGTGELFF
-,TRBV6-5,-,TRBJ1-6,TGTGCCACCAAGGGAGATTCACCCCTCCACTTT,CATKGDSPLHF
-,TRBV5-1,-,TRBJ2-3,TGCGCCAGCAGCAGCGTCGGCCCAGTAACGCATACGCAGTATTTT,CASSSVGPVTHTQYF
-,TRBV4-1,-,TRBJ1-2,TGCGCCAGCAGCCAATACGGGGACTATGGCTACACCTTC,CASSQYGDYGYTF
-,TRBV18,-,TRBJ2-5,TGTGCCAGCTCACCACAAGGAATCCAAGAGACCCAGTACTTC,CASSPQGIQETQYF
TRBD2,TRBV19,few,TRBJ2-2,TGTGCCAGTAGTATAGGGACTAGCGGGCCCACCGGGGAGCTGTTTTTT,CASSIGTSGPTGELFF
-,TRBV20-1,-,TRBJ1-1,TGCAGTGCTTACAAGGGGACTGAAGCTTTCTTT,CSAYKGTEAFF
TRBD1,TRBV7-6,-,TRBJ1-5,TGTGCCAGCAGCTTAACCCGAGGGGGCAGAGGCAATCAGCCCCAGCATTTT,CASSLTRGGRGNQPQHF
-,TRBV6-2/TRBV6-3,-,TRBJ1-1,TGTGCCAGCAGTCGGAAGCATGAAGCTTTCTTT,CASSRKHEAFF
-,TRBV5-4,-,TRBJ1-2,TGTGCCAGCAGCTTGGTACAGGACTATGGCTACACCTTC,CASSLVQDYGYTF
-,TRBV27,-,TRBJ2-3,TGTGCCATCGCCGGAGGGGGCGCGGGCACAGATACGCAGTATTTT,CAIAGGGAGTDTQYF
TRBD1,TRBV3-1/TRBV3-2,-,TRBJ1-6,TGTGCCAGCAGCCAAGAATGGGTAGGGACAGTAAATTCACCCCTCCACTTT,CASSQEWVGTVNSPLHF
TRBD1,TRBV28,-,TRBJ1-6,TGTGCCAGCAGTGCCGGACAGGGTACCTCGGCCCATTCACCCCTCCACTTT,CASSAGQGTSAHSPLHF